The source of this T cell receptor (beta chain) is a study of T-cell reconstitution after alpha-beta-depleted transplantation in children. Researchers prepared the TCRbeta library using unique molecular identifiers, the study reports. TCRdb independently ran MiXCR on the PCR reads; one entry per CDR3 protein. Of around 600,000 distinct CDR3 sequences in the sample, roughly 15% are singletons; the top ten hold approximately 1%. A few counts support this clonotype. V lost 4 bases, J lost 1 base, and 7 bases lay in between. The CDR3 has 14 residues. This TCR derives from a human donor who donated a stem cell graft to a child with acute myeloid leukemia. The genes are TRBV12-3 or TRBV12-4 and TRBJ2-2; D is undetermined. The sequences come from PBMCs from the stem cell graft donor, collected from the stem cell graft. The CDR3 region has the DNA TGTGCCAGCAGTTCCTTATTGAACACCGGGGAGCTGTTTTTT. Protein sequence: CASSSLLNTGELFF.